The 12 T cell receptor beta chains in this list originate from one sample, sequenced in a study of CD8 T cells in Susac syndrome. It was with random hexamers that roughly 0.45 to 1 ug RNA was reverse transcribed. TCRdb recomputed calls from the immunoSEQ multiplex PCR reads with MiXCR, one row per CDR3 protein. The repertoire holds approximately 280,000 distinct CDR3 sequences, with roughly 85% as singletons. The sample consisted of CD8+ T cells from PBMCs. These receptor sequences come from a human donor with multiple sclerosis.

CDR3: CASSLASGYNEQFF. Here the CDR3 DNA reads TGTGCCAGCAGCTTGGCTAGCGGATACAATGAGCAGTTCTTC. The chain joins TRBV7-9 to TRBJ2-1; 7 positions agree with TRBD2. The J segment lost 4 bases and the V segment lost 3 bases, leaving 3 bases of the junction unmatched. The CDR3 consists of 14 residues. Germline V gene lookup returns CDR1 SEHNR and CDR2 FQNEAQ (reference sequence).

The rearrangement joins TRBV28 to TRBJ2-1; tentatively, D is TRBD1 (5 bases). The CDR3 runs 13 residues. Germline CDR1 reads MDHEN; CDR2 reads SYDVKM. The V gene lost 1 base and the J gene lost 4 bases, with 5 bases spanning the gap. CDR3 nucleotides: TGTGCCAGCAGTTTATACAGGTACAATGAGCAGTTCTTC. As protein: CASSLYRYNEQFF.

This clonotype was seen only once. The J gene is TRBJ2-7, the V gene TRBV7-9; 8 nucleotides line up with TRBD2. The V segment lost 4 bases and the J segment 5 bases; nucleotides outside the gene matches: 10. The CDR3 runs 15 residues. Germline lookup yields CDR1 SEHNR and CDR2 FQNEAQ (reference sequence). The CDR3 protein is CASSSPIAGTHEQYF. The DNA of the CDR3 is TGTGCCAGCAGCTCCCCCATAGCGGGAACCCACGAGCAGTACTTC.

The chain has TRBV27 and TRBJ1-4; D is possibly TRBD1 (5 bases). Germline V gives CDR1 MNHEY, CDR2 SMNVEV (reference sequence). CDR3 length: 16 amino acids. Trimming removed 5 bases from V and 4 bases from J, with 17 bases in between. The CDR3 is CASSPSNGDFNEKLFF. As DNA, the CDR3 is TGTGCCAGCAGTCCCTCAAACGGGGACTTTAATGAAAAACTGTTTTTT.

The V gene is TRBV29-1, the J gene TRBJ1-2; D might be TRBD1 (5 bases). The germline gives CDR1 SQVTM, CDR2 ANQGSEA. The CDR3 covers 12 residues. V lost 3 bases, J lost 3 bases, and 8 bases lay in between. CDR3 region: CSVEGPDYGYTF. In nucleotides, the CDR3 is TGCAGCGTTGAGGGGCCGGACTATGGCTACACCTTC.

V and J are TRBV27 and TRBJ2-7; D may be TRBD1 (6 bases). V dropped 8 bases and J dropped 3 bases, with 14 bases sitting between them. The CDR3 contains 13 residues. Germline lookup yields CDR1 MNHEY and CDR2 SMNVEV (reference sequence). CDR3 sequence reads: CASRAGVNYEQYF. The DNA for the CDR3 is TGTGCCAGCCGGGCAGGGGTGAACTACGAGCAGTACTTC.

The V and J genes are TRBV27 and TRBJ2-1; D uncertain. This CDR3 has 13 amino acids. Germline lookup yields CDR1 MNHEY and CDR2 SMNVEV (reference sequence). V shed 2 bases and J shed 10 bases, with 12 bases lying between them. This chain's CDR3 is CASSLRAGWEQFF. The CDR3 bases are TGTGCCAGCAGTTTACGAGCTGGGTGGGAGCAGTTCTTC.

This chain joins TRBV30 and TRBJ2-1; 9 bases match TRBD2. Looked up from germline, CDR1 is GTSNPN and CDR2 is SVGIG (reference sequence). The CDR3 covers 14 residues. Losses at the gene ends were 2 bases for V and 7 bases for J; bases not matched to a gene: 6. The CDR3, as DNA: TGTGCCTGGAGTTCGATAGCGGGAGTGAATGAGCAGTTCTTC. Protein sequence: CAWSSIAGVNEQFF.

The chain carries TRBV6-2 or TRBV6-3 and TRBJ2-5; D possibly corresponds to TRBD2 (6 bases). This CDR3 has 16 amino acids. Germline loops: CDR1 MNHEY, CDR2 SVGEGT. The ends were cut back, 5 bases at V and 4 bases at J, with 20 bases in the middle. The CDR3 coding sequence is TGTGCCAGCAGTCCAGTCAAACGGGACTCTCGAGAGACCCAGTACTTC. Amino acid sequence: CASSPVKRDSRETQYF.

The genes are TRBV29-1 and TRBJ1-2; TRBD1 is a possible D gene (6 bases). The germline gives CDR1 SQVTM, CDR2 ANQGSEA. V gave up 1 base and J gave up 8 bases, with 11 bases separating them. The length of the CDR3 is 12 residues. CDR3 protein: CSVEGTAGGYTF. DNA of the CDR3: TGCAGCGTTGAAGGGACAGCGGGAGGCTACACCTTC.

The CDR3 spells CASVGPYGYTF. The CDR3 DNA reads as TGTGCCAGCGTGGGACCGTATGGCTACACCTTC. The chain employs TRBV27 and TRBJ1-2; possibly TRBD1 for D (5 bases). V was clipped by 8 bases and J by 5 bases, with 9 bases between them. Germline V lookup: CDR1 MNHEY, CDR2 SMNVEV (reference sequence). The CDR3 covers 11 residues.

The chain employs TRBV9 and TRBJ1-2; D remains unclear. V lost 2 bases, J lost 6 bases, and 8 bases lay in between. This CDR3 contains 12 residues. CDR1 and CDR2 from the germline V gene are SGDLS and YYNGEE. CDR3 in amino acids: CASSVGGHGYTF. The DNA for the CDR3 is TGTGCCAGCAGCGTTGGAGGTCATGGCTACACCTTC. The whole variable domain, filled in from reference TRBV9 and TRBJ1-2, reads DSGVTQTPKHLITATGQRVTLRCSPRSGDLSVYWYQQSLDQGLQFLIQYYNGEERAKGNILERFSAQQFPDLHSELNLSSLELGDSALYFCASSVGGHGYTFGSGTRLTVV.